A selection of T cell receptor beta chains follows, all from one sample in a study of PD-1 blockade in mismatch repair-deficient tumors. Here immunoSEQ multiplex PCR was the method, and the copy in TCRdb shows in-frame clones only, minus some. The data hold 30,000 to 40,000 clones, with 85% observed a single time. Sample: peripheral blood, taken about 81 weeks after starting pembrolizumab. The receptors shown here come from an adult with mismatch repair-deficient cancer. Both conserved end residues are part of each CDR3. D genes are given only for firm matches. Clone sizes are given selectively: once, few, many, or a class where the clone is expanded.

j_call d_call clone_size v_call cdr3_nt cdr3_aa
TRBJ1-2 TRBD1 - TRBV29-1 TGCAGCGTGCTGACACCGGGACAGGGGGTAACCTTC CSVLTPGQGVTF
TRBJ2-5 - few TRBV11-3 TGTGCCAGCAGCTCCTCAGGGCGCGCAGAGACCCAGTACTTC CASSSSGRAETQYF
TRBJ1-2 - - TRBV30 TGTGCCTGGGGGGGGGCAGGGAGTGGCTACACCTTC CAWGGAGSGYTF
TRBJ1-2 - - TRBV6-5 TGTGCCAGCAGTCCCCAGGGGTCCAGTGGCTACACCTTC CASSPQGSSGYTF
TRBJ1-2 TRBD1 - TRBV29-1 TGCAGCGTTGAAGAAGGGGGCTTTAGAGGCTACACCTTC CSVEEGGFRGYTF
TRBJ1-5 TRBD1 - TRBV19 TGTGCCAGTGGGGACAGGGCGAACAATCAGCCCCAGCATTTT CASGDRANNQPQHF
TRBJ2-1 TRBD2 - TRBV5-5 TGTGCCAGCAGCGGGGGGACTAGCTCCTACAATGAGCAGTTCTTC CASSGGTSSYNEQFF
TRBJ2-2 - - TRBV6-1 TGTGCCAGCAGCAAGGGAGGACGCGGGGAGCTGTTTTTT CASSKGGRGELFF
TRBJ1-1 - - TRBV18 TGTGCCAGCTCACCACCTAGCCTGATGAACACTGAAGCTTTCTTT CASSPPSLMNTEAFF
TRBJ2-1 - - TRBV7-3 TGTGCCAGCAGCTTAGTCGCCACAGTCGGGAGTAGGGTTGTTCGTGAGCAGTTCTTC CASSLVATVGSRVVREQFF
TRBJ1-5 - - TRBV19 TGTGCCAGTAGTATAGGGGCAGGCTGGAATCAGCCCCAGCATTTT CASSIGAGWNQPQHF
TRBJ2-5 - - TRBV23-1 TGCGCCAGCAGTCAACGTGGGGAAGAGACCCAGTACTTC CASSQRGEETQYF
TRBJ2-5 TRBD1 once TRBV9 TGTGCCAGCAGCGTAGCTGGGACAGGGTTTCGGGAGACCCAGTACTTC CASSVAGTGFRETQYF
TRBJ2-3 TRBD2 once TRBV6-1 TGTGCCAGCAGTGCCAAAAGCGGGGGTAGAGATACGCAGTATTTT CASSAKSGGRDTQYF
TRBJ2-1 - - TRBV11-1 TGTGCCAGCAGCTTCCGGGCAGGGCTCGATGAGCAGTTCTTC CASSFRAGLDEQFF
TRBJ2-5 - - TRBV7-9 TGTGCCAGCTCTGCAGGCAGGGAACAAGAGACCCAGTACTTC CASSAGREQETQYF
TRBJ2-7 - - TRBV7-3 TGTGCCAGCAGCTTGATGGGAGGAGGGACCTACGAGCAGTACTTC CASSLMGGGTYEQYF
TRBJ2-7 TRBD1 - TRBV6-5 TGTGCCAGCAGTTACTCCGGGACAGCCAGCTACGAGCAGTACTTC CASSYSGTASYEQYF
TRBJ1-5 - - TRBV6-1 TGTGCCAGCAAAAACTCGGGGGTCCCGTGGCCCCAGCATTTT CASKNSGVPWPQHF
TRBJ2-7 TRBD2 - TRBV5-5 TGTGCCAGCATGCAAGCGGGAGCTCTTGACGAGCAGTACTTC CASMQAGALDEQYF
TRBJ1-1 - few TRBV5-1 TGCGCCAGCAGCTCGGGGCTTCATGGGATGACGAACACTGAAGCTTTCTTT CASSSGLHGMTNTEAFF
TRBJ1-3 - - TRBV9 TGTGCCAGCTCCAGGGCTGGAAACACCATATATTTT CASSRAGNTIYF
TRBJ2-5 - - TRBV5-4 TGTGCCAGCAGCTGGAGGGCCGGAATTCAAGAGACCCAGTACTTC CASSWRAGIQETQYF
TRBJ2-1 - - TRBV6-4 TGTGCCAGCAGTGACTCGGAGGGCAATGAGCAGTTCTTC CASSDSEGNEQFF
TRBJ2-7 - medium-sized TRBV7-8 TGTGCCAGCAGCCTAGAGGGGCTAGCGACGTACGAGCAGTACTTC CASSLEGLATYEQYF
TRBJ1-5 TRBD1 - TRBV9 TGTGCCAGCAGCACAACAGGGGATCAGCCCCAGCATTTT CASSTTGDQPQHF
TRBJ1-1 - - TRBV6-1 TGTGCCAGCAGTGCAAGGGGGAGCACTGAAGCTTTCTTT CASSARGSTEAFF
TRBJ2-7 - - TRBV7-9 TGTGCCAGCAGCTTGGTTCATCTTTCCTACGAGCAGTACTTC CASSLVHLSYEQYF
TRBJ2-1 - - TRBV19 TGTGCCAGTAGTATAGGGGCACGCTCCTACAATGAGCAGTTCTTC CASSIGARSYNEQFF
TRBJ1-5 - - TRBV7-8 TGTGCCAGCAGCTTAGTTTCAGACAAACAGCCCCAGCATTTT CASSLVSDKQPQHF
TRBJ2-1 TRBD1 - TRBV2 TGTGCCAGCAGTGACGGGACAGGGGCGTACAATGAGCAGTTCTTC CASSDGTGAYNEQFF
TRBJ2-7 TRBD1 - TRBV4-3 TGCGCCAGCAGCCAGTGGACAGGGGACGAGCAGTACTTC CASSQWTGDEQYF
TRBJ2-1 TRBD2 - TRBV19 TGTGCCAGCATACCTCATACCGGGACTAGCGGCAATGAGCAGTTCTTC CASIPHTGTSGNEQFF
TRBJ2-1 TRBD2 - TRBV4-2 TGTGCCAGCAGCCAAGAAGGGCTAGCGGGGACTACCTACAATGAGCAGTTCTTC CASSQEGLAGTTYNEQFF
TRBJ2-4 - once TRBV6-6 TGTGCCAGCGGGATTACAGGGTCACCAGCCAAAAACATTCAGTACTTC CASGITGSPAKNIQYF
TRBJ1-1 - - TRBV19 TGTGCCAGTAGTATCGGGCAGGCACGAATGAACACTGAAGCTTTCTTT CASSIGQARMNTEAFF
TRBJ2-5 - - TRBV11-3 TGTGCCAGCAGCTCGGCGTCTACTCTCCCGGGCTACTTC CASSSASTLPGYF
TRBJ2-7 TRBD2 - TRBV25-1 TGTGCCAGCAGTGAGAGACTAGCGGGAGTAGGCGAGCAGTACTTC CASSERLAGVGEQYF
TRBJ2-1 TRBD2 - TRBV6-6 TGTGCCAGCAGTTCGACCCCTAGCGGGACTTACAATGAGCAGTTCTTC CASSSTPSGTYNEQFF